This section outlines one TCR beta chain sequence together with its context. CDR1 is SGHRS, CDR2 YFSETQ, per germline. Unmatched junction bases numbered 6, after V lost 0 bases and J lost 4 bases. The CDR3 is 15 residues long. The sample originates from a study of cytomegalovirus exposure and HLA in healthy donors. PCR was performed using 60 Vbeta and 13 Jbeta primers. The table came from immunoSEQ multiplex PCR; TCRdb's copy has only in-frame clones and leaves some out. The sample shows around 140,000 clones, more than 70% of them seen only once. Sequencing was performed on PBMCs. This sequence joins TRBV5-1 and TRBJ1-2; TRBD1 agrees at 7 bases. The TCR comes from a male donor in good health and CMV-seronegative. CDR3 sequence (DNA): TGCGCCAGCAGCTTGGTGCAGGGGGGTTTCTATGGCTACACCTTC. The encoded protein is CASSLVQGGFYGYTF.